One and the same sample provided the 8 T cell receptor beta chains below, sequenced in a study of cytomegalovirus exposure and HLA in healthy donors. PCR primers comprised 60 Vbeta and 13 Jbeta primers. Method: immunoSEQ multiplex PCR; TCRdb's copy keeps in-frame clones and lacks some. The data show about 190,000 clones, around three quarters seen once. The sequenced sample was PBMCs. These receptors were obtained from a woman between 18 and 29 years old in good health and CMV-seronegative.

J is TRBJ2-7 and V is TRBV27, with unresolved D. V shed 5 bases and J shed 0 bases, with 8 bases lying between them. The germline V gene has CDR1 MNHEY and CDR2 SMNVEV (reference sequence). The CDR3 is made up of 13 amino acids. CDR3 DNA: TGTGCCAGCAGTGCCAGGATCTCCTACGAGCAGTACTTC. It translates to CASSARISYEQYF.

The chain combines TRBV7-2 with TRBJ1-5; D remains ambiguous. The germline gives CDR1 SGHTA, CDR2 FQGNSA. V lost 4 bases to trimming and J lost 2 bases, with 15 bases between them. The CDR3 is 16 residues long. The CDR3 DNA sequence: TGTGCCAGCAGCTCGCCGTTGGGAGAGGGCAATCAGCCCCAGCATTTT. It yields the protein CASSSPLGEGNQPQHF.

CDR3 DNA: TGTGCCAGCAGCTCCCCCGGGAGGGCCAATATACGGGATACGCAGTATTTT. Protein product: CASSSPGRANIRDTQYF. This rearrangement joins TRBV5-4 to TRBJ2-3; 8 bases agree with TRBD2. Germline lookup yields CDR1 SGHNT and CDR2 YYREEE (reference sequence). This CDR3 is built from 17 residues. J gave up 6 bases and V 3 bases, and 15 bases lay outside the gene matches.

V gene TRBV5-1 combines with J gene TRBJ2-7; 12 bases agree with TRBD1. The germline V gene has CDR1 SGHRS and CDR2 YFSETQ. The CDR3 covers 14 residues. V dropped 6 bases and J dropped 6; count of bases not matched to a gene: 7. CDR3 in amino acids: CASTSGTGGGEQYF. CDR3 DNA: TGCGCCAGCACCTCCGGGACAGGGGGCGGCGAGCAGTACTTC.

This clone is a singleton in its sample. The chain joins TRBV2 to TRBJ1-4; 9 positions match TRBD1. The CDR3 sequence is 14 residues long. The germline CDR1 and CDR2 sequences are SNHLY and FYNNEI. With 6 bases clipped from V and 5 bases from J, the junction kept 4 bases outside the gene matches. The CDR3 region is CASRGTGKNEKLFF. CDR3 DNA: TGTGCCAGCAGAGGGACAGGGAAAAATGAAAAACTGTTTTTT.

The V call is TRBV19, the J call TRBJ1-6; D might be TRBD1 (5 bases). In germline, CDR1 is LNHDA, CDR2 SQIVND (reference sequence). The ends were cut back, 7 bases at V and 4 bases at J, with 14 bases in the middle. There are 15 residues in the CDR3. CDR3 bases: TGTGCCAGTAACACACTGACAGTATATAATTCACCCCTCCACTTT. This codes for CASNTLTVYNSPLHF.

V usage is TRBV6-6 and J usage is TRBJ1-3; 8 bases agree with TRBD1. Germline lookup yields CDR1 MNHNY and CDR2 SVGAGI (reference sequence). CDR3 length: 15 residues. Unmatched junction bases numbered 6, after V lost 6 bases and J lost 2 bases. The CDR3 protein is CASSRQGTPGNTIYF. The CDR3 region has the DNA TGTGCCAGCAGCCGACAGGGGACGCCTGGAAACACCATATATTTT.

The chain uses TRBV27 and TRBJ2-5, with D possibly TRBD2 on 6 matching bases. CDR1 is MNHEY and CDR2 is SMNVEV in the germline V gene (reference sequence). V was trimmed by 3 bases and J by 5 bases, leaving 13 bases between them. CDR3 length: 14 amino acids. CDR3 residues: CASSLQVGRETQYF. The CDR3 DNA sequence: TGTGCCAGCAGTTTGCAGGTGGGGAGGGAGACCCAGTACTTC.